The rows below give T cell receptor beta chains drawn from one sample of a study of CD8 T cells in ankylosing spondylitis. MiXCR was run by TCRdb on the 5' RACE reads, yielding one entry per CDR3 protein. The sample comprises hundreds of thousands of distinct CDR3 sequences, around 9.2% of which are singletons, and almost 7% rests with the top ten. Sample: blood, either unsorted or a sorted T cell fraction (not recorded which). These receptors all stem from a male donor with ankylosing spondylitis or in good health (not recorded which). The CDR3 runs from the conserved cysteine through the conserved F or W. The D gene is left open where the match is weak. Size tells how often a clone was seen (once, few, many) or the class of an expanded clone, and some rows leave it out.

many TRBJ2-2 TRBV14 . CASSLGRTNTGELFF TGTGCCAGCAGCCTGGGACGGACGAACACCGGGGAGCTGTTTTTT
many TRBJ2-1 TRBV3-1 TRBD2 CASSQVSSGSHNEQFF TGTGCCAGCAGCCAAGTATCTAGCGGGAGTCACAATGAGCAGTTCTTC
many TRBJ1-3 TRBV5-1 . CASRRGETGNTIYF TGCGCCAGCAGAAGAGGGGAAACTGGAAACACCATATATTTT
many TRBJ1-2 TRBV29-1 . CSVAKGDLRRYGYTF TGCAGCGTGGCTAAGGGGGACCTTCGTAGGTATGGCTACACCTTC
. TRBJ1-1 TRBV15 . CATSRYVGTEAFF TGTGCCACCAGCAGGTATGTAGGAACTGAAGCTTTCTTT
many TRBJ2-7 TRBV6-5 . CASRARYEQYF TGTGCCAGCAGGGCCCGCTACGAGCAGTACTTC
. TRBJ2-1 TRBV7-2 TRBD2 CASSLGLAGGPGNEQFF TGTGCCAGCAGCTTGGGACTAGCGGGGGGGCCTGGCAATGAGCAGTTCTTC
. TRBJ2-3 TRBV29-1 . CSVESGTDTQYF TGCAGCGTTGAATCAGGGACAGATACGCAGTATTTT
many TRBJ2-3 TRBV3-1 TRBD2 CASSQRTSVRNTQYF TGTGCCAGCAGCCAAAGGACTAGCGTTAGAAATACGCAGTATTTT
. TRBJ2-1 TRBV7-3 . CASSSRGGTGTNEQFF TGTGCCAGCAGCTCCCGTGGTGGGACCGGGACCAATGAGCAGTTCTTC
many TRBJ2-1 TRBV29-1 TRBD1 CSVEDRQGALNEQFF TGCAGCGTTGAAGATCGGCAGGGGGCACTAAATGAGCAGTTCTTC
many TRBJ2-1 TRBV3-1 TRBD2 CASSQGLAGAEEQFF TGTGCCAGCAGCCAAGGACTAGCGGGGGCGGAAGAGCAGTTCTTC
many TRBJ2-5 TRBV20-1 . CSANLLGLGGKETQYF TGCAGTGCTAACCTCCTGGGACTGGGCGGCAAAGAGACCCAGTACTTC
few TRBJ1-1 TRBV5-5 . CASSLGDTQNTEAFF TGTGCCAGCAGCTTGGGGGACACTCAGAACACTGAAGCTTTCTTT
many TRBJ1-3 TRBV18 TRBD1 CASSPFGTGGNTIYF TGTGCCAGCTCACCCTTTGGGACAGGGGGAAACACCATATATTTT
many TRBJ2-3 TRBV9 . CASSVASTDTQYF TGTGCCAGCAGCGTAGCTAGCACAGATACGCAGTATTTT
. TRBJ2-3 TRBV24-1 . CATSDITLGSGTDTQYF TGTGCCACCAGTGATATCACTTTGGGATCGGGCACAGATACGCAGTATTTT
. TRBJ1-1 TRBV20-1 . CSASLLSHPVTEAFF TGCAGTGCTAGTCTATTGTCTCATCCGGTGACTGAAGCTTTCTTT
. TRBJ2-2 TRBV5-1 . CASSGPYTGELFF TGCGCCAGCAGCGGACCTTACACCGGGGAGCTGTTTTTT
many TRBJ2-3 TRBV30 . CAWNTARAGTQYF TGTGCCTGGAATACCGCTAGAGCCGGTACGCAGTATTTT
. TRBJ1-1 TRBV12-3/TRBV12-4 . CPSSLRVNTEAFF TGTCCCAGCAGTTTAAGAGTGAACACTGAAGCTTTCTTT
many TRBJ1-6 TRBV29-1 . CSVESEGTLHF TGCAGCGTTGAATCAGAAGGCACCCTCCACTTT
many TRBJ1-2 TRBV7-8 . CASSLAAGDYGYTF TGTGCCAGCAGCTTAGCGGCAGGGGACTATGGCTACACCTTC
many TRBJ2-3 TRBV3-1 . CASSQGGAFTDTQYF TGTGCCAGCAGCCAAGGGGGGGCCTTCACAGATACGCAGTATTTT
many TRBJ2-3 TRBV4-1 . CASSPIGLGRDTQYF TGCGCCAGCAGCCCGATTGGACTCGGCAGGGATACGCAGTATTTT
few TRBJ2-1 TRBV5-1 TRBD2 CASSPIPGGLDNEQFF TGCGCCAGCAGCCCCATTCCGGGAGGTCTTGACAATGAGCAGTTCTTC
many TRBJ2-3 TRBV6-1 . CASSDSTDTQYF TGTGCCAGCAGTGACAGCACAGATACGCAGTATTTT
few TRBJ1-2 TRBV3-1 TRBD1 CASSQAGTGGKNYGYTF TGTGCCAGCAGCCAAGCCGGGACAGGGGGCAAGAACTATGGCTACACCTTC
many TRBJ1-1 TRBV5-1 . CASRGQNMNTEAFF TGCGCCAGCCGTGGACAAAACATGAACACTGAAGCTTTCTTT
once TRBJ2-3 TRBV7-9 . CASSHRLYTADTQYF TGTGCCAGCAGCCACCGGCTTTACACAGCAGATACGCAGTATTTT
few TRBJ1-2 TRBV20-1 . CSAKPVGAGGYTF TGCAGTGCTAAACCAGTGGGGGCCGGTGGCTACACCTTC
few TRBJ2-2 TRBV14 . CASSRSGPTAGELFF TGTGCCAGCAGCCGCTCCGGGCCAACGGCCGGGGAGCTGTTTTTT
many TRBJ2-7 TRBV5-1 . CASRSRSWNAYEQYF TGCGCCAGCAGGTCTCGAAGCTGGAACGCCTACGAGCAGTACTTC
many TRBJ2-4 TRBV2 . CASSEDRWIGVNIQYF TGTGCCAGCAGTGAAGATCGGTGGATTGGGGTCAACATTCAGTACTTC